This T cell receptor beta chain derives from a study of neurological immune-mediated disorders. CDR1 and CDR2 (germline): SQVTM, ANQGSEA. Trimming shortened V by 6 bases and J by 3 bases, and 12 bases separated the two germline ends. This CDR3 region has 12 residues. TCRdb processed the 5' RACE reads anew with MiXCR; each CDR3 protein has one entry. The table records approximately 20,000 distinct CDR3 sequences, 6% to 8.5% of them present only once. This clonotype was detected ten times or more. Sequences were obtained from CD8+ T cells from blood. The chain combines TRBV29-1 with TRBJ2-7, with D tentatively TRBD2 (5 bases). This TCR was recovered from a woman between 25 and 40 years old with HTLV-1-associated myelopathy (HAM/TSP). The CDR3 loop is CSVSDGNYEQYF. CDR3 DNA: TGCAGCGTGTCGGACGGGAACTACGAGCAGTACTTC.